The entry that follows covers one TCR beta chain sequence. The sample belongs to a study of blood T cell repertoires in COVID-19. Original handling: For nucleated cells, counts were estimated from reference gene primer amplification. Data came from immunoSEQ multiplex PCR; TCRdb stores just in-frame clones and leaves some out. That table supplies the V and J calls and clone size; D and trimming were determined from the DNA. This sample has roughly 150,000 clones, with under 90% found just once. Trimming stripped 0 bases from V and 2 bases from J, with 11 bases between. The CDR3 consists of 16 residues. Germline CDR1 reads SGHVS; CDR2 reads FNYEAQ.

Material for sequencing was peripheral blood. The chain combines TRBV7-6 with TRBJ1-3; possibly TRBD1 for D (5 bases). The source is a woman of 80 years or more with acute or convalescent COVID-19. DNA for the CDR3: TGTGCCAGCAGCTTAGCGAGGCAGGGCGCTGGAAACACCATATATTTT. As protein: CASSLARQGAGNTIYF.